Listed here are 4 T cell receptor beta chains from one sample, sequenced in a study of graft-versus-host responses after intestinal transplantation. Produced via immunoSEQ multiplex PCR; TCRdb's table is partial and in-frame only. The sample lists fewer than 10,000 clones, over 75% seen once, with roughly 9.5% in the top ten. The material was PBMCs, obtained 230 to 250 days after intestinal transplant. Receptors originate from a human patient who received an intestinal transplant, so some T cells may come from the graft donor.

The V and J genes are TRBV5-1 and TRBJ1-2, with a weak D call TRBD1 (5 bases). Trimming shortened V by 2 bases and J by 4 bases, and 15 bases separated the two germline ends. The germline V gene has CDR1 SGHRS and CDR2 YFSETQ. The length of the CDR3 is 15 residues. The CDR3 loop reads CASSLGDPASYGYTF. CDR3 DNA: TGCGCCAGCAGCTTAGGGGACCCAGCTAGCTATGGCTACACCTTC.

The chain has TRBV6-1 and TRBJ2-2; unclear D gene. The length of the CDR3 is 14 residues. V lost 1 base and J 2 bases, leaving 5 bases between the germline ends. Germline CDR1 MNHNS, CDR2 SASEGT. The CDR3 sequence: CASSEERNTGELFF. The CDR3 DNA reads TGTGCCAGCAGTGAAGAACGTAACACCGGGGAGCTGTTTTTT.

The chain is built from TRBV7-2 and TRBJ2-7; TRBD2 might be the D (6 bases). There are 14 residues in the CDR3. Germline CDR1 and CDR2: SGHTA and FQGNSA. Trimming removed 1 base from V and 3 bases from J, with 10 bases in between. The CDR3 loop reads CASSLGTTIYEQYF. The DNA of the CDR3 is TGTGCCAGCAGCTTAGGGACTACCATCTACGAGCAGTACTTC.

V is TRBV6-1 and J is TRBJ1-1, with 7 nucleotides matching TRBD1. CDR3 length: 11 amino acids. V lost 2 bases, J lost 11 bases, and 2 bases stayed unmatched. The germline gives CDR1 MNHNS, CDR2 SASEGT. The CDR3, as DNA: TGTGCCAGCAGTGAAAGCAGGGGGGCTTTCTTT. It encodes CASSESRGAFF.